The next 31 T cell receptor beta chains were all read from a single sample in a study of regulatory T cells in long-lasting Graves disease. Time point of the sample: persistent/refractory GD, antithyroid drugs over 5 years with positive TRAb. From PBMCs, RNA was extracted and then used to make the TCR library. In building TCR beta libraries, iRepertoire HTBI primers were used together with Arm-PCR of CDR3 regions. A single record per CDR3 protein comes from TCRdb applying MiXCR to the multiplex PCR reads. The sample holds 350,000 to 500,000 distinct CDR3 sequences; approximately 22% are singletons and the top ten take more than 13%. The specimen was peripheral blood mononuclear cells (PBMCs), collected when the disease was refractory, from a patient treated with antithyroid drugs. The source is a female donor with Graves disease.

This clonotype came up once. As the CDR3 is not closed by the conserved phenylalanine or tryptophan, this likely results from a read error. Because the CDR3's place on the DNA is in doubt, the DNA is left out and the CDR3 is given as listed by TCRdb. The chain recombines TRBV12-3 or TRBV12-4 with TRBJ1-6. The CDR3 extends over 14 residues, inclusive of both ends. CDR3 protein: CASSFREDNSPIHS.

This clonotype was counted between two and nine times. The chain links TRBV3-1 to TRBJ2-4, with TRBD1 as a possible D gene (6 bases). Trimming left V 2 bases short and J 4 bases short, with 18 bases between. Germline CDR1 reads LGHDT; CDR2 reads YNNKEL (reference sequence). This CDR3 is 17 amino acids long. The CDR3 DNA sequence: TGTGCCAGCAGCCAAACGCTTGCAGGACAGCCTAAAAACATTCAGTACTTC. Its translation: CASSQTLAGQPKNIQYF.

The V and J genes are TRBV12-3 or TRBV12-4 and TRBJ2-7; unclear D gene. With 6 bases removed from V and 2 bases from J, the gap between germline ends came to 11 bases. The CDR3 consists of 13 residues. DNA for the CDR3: TGTGCCAGCAGCCCCGACGTTACCTACGAGCAGTACTTC. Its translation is CASSPDVTYEQYF.

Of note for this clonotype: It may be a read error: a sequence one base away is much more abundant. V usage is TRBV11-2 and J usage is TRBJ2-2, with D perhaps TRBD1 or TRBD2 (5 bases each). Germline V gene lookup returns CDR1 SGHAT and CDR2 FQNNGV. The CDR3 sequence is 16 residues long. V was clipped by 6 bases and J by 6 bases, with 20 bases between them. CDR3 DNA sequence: TGTGCCAGCAGATACCAAAGGGGCCGGGGCGCCGGGGAGCTGTTTTTT. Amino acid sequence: CASRYQRGRGAGELFF.

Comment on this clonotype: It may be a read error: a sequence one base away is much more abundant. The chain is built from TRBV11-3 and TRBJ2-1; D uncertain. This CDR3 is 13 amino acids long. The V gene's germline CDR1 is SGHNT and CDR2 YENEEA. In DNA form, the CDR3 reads TGTGCCAACAGCTTAGAACAGAACAATGAGCAGTTCTTC. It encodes CANSLEQNNEQFF.

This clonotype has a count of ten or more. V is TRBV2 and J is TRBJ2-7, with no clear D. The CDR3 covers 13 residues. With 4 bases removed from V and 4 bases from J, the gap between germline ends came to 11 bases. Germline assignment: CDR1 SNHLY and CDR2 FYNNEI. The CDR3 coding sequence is TGTGCCAGCAGTGCCCCAATTATTTACGAGCAGTACTTC. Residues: CASSAPIIYEQYF.

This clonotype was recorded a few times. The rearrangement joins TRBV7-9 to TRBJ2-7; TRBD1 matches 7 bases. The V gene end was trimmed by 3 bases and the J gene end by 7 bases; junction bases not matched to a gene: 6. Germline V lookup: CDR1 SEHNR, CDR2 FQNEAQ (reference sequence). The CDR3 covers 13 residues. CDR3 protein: CASSFGTVWEQYF. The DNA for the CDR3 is TGTGCCAGCAGCTTCGGGACAGTCTGGGAGCAGTACTTC.

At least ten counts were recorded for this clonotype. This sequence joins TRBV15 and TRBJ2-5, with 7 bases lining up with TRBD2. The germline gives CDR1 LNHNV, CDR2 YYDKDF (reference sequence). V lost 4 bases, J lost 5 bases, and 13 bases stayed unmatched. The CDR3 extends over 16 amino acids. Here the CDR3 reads CATSTSQLAPMETQYF. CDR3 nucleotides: TGTGCCACCAGCACCAGCCAACTAGCGCCCATGGAGACCCAGTACTTC.

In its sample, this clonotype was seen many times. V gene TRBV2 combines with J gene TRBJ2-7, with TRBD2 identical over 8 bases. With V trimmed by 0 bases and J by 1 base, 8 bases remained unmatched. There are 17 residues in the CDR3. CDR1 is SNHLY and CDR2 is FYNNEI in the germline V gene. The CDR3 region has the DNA TGTGCCAGCAGTGAAGCAAAGGGAAGCGGGAGTTCCTACGAGCAGTACTTC. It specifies CASSEAKGSGSSYEQYF.

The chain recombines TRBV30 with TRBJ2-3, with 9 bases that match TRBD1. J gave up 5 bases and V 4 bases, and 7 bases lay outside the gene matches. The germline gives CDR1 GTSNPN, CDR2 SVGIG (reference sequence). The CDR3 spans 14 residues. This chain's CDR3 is CAWTTGGVGDTQYF. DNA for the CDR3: TGTGCCTGGACCACAGGGGGCGTTGGAGATACGCAGTATTTT.

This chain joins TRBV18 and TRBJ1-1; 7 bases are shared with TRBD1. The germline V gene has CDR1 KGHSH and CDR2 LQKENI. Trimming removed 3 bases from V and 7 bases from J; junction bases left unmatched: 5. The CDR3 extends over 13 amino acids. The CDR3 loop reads CASSPGTADEAFF. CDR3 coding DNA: TGTGCCAGCTCACCCGGGACAGCGGATGAAGCTTTCTTT.

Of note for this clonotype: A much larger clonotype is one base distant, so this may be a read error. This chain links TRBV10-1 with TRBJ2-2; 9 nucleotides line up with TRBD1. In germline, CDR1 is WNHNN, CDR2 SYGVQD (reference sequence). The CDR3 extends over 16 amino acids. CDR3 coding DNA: TGCGCCGGCAGTGAGTTCGACAGGGGGACCACCGGGGAGCTGTTTTTT. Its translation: CAGSEFDRGTTGELFF.

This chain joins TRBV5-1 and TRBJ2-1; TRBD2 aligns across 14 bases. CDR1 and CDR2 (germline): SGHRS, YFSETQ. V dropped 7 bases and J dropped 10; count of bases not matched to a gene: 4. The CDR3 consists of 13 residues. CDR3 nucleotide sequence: TGCGCCAGCGCGGGACTAGCGGGAGACGAGCAGTTCTTC. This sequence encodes CASAGLAGDEQFF.

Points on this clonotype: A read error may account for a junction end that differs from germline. CDR3 coding DNA: TGTGCCAGCAGACAGATCGGCCTAGCGGGAGAAAAGGTCGGGGAGCTGCTTTTT. Translating it yields CASRQIGLAGEKVGELLF. J is TRBJ2-2 and V is TRBV6-2 or TRBV6-3; 10 bases map to TRBD2. Germline V gives CDR1 MNHEY, CDR2 SVGEGT. The CDR3 extends over 18 amino acids.

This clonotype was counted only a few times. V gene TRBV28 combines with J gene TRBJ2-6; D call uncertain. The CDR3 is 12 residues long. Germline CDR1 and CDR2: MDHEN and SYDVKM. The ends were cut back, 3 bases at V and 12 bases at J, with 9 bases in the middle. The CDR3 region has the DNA TGTGCCAGCAGTTTCCTCGCGAGCGTCCTGACTTTC. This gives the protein CASSFLASVLTF. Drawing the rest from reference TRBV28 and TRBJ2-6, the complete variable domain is DVKVTQSSRYLVKRTGEKVFLECVQDMDHENMFWYRQDPGLGLRLIYFSYDVKMKEKGDIPEGYSVSREKKERFSLILESASTNQTSMYLCASSFLASVLTFGAGSRLTVL.

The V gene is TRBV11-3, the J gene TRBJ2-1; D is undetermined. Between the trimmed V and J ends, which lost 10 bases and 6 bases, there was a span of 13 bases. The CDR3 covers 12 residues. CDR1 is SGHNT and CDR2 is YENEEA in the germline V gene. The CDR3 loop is CATPTLSNEQFF. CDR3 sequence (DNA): TGTGCCACCCCAACCCTAAGCAATGAGCAGTTCTTC.

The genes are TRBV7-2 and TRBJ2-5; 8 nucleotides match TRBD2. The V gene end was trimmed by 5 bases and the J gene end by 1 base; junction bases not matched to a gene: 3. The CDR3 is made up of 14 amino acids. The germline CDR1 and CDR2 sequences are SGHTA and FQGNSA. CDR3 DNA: TGTGCCAGCAGCCGGGGGGGGGCCCAAGAGACCCAGTACTTC. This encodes CASSRGGAQETQYF.

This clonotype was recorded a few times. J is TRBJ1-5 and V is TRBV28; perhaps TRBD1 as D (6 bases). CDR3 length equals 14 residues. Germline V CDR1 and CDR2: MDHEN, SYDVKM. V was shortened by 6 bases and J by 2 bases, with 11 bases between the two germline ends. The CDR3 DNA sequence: TGTGCCAGCAGACCGTGGACAGGCAATCAGCCCCAGCATTTT. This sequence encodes CASRPWTGNQPQHF.

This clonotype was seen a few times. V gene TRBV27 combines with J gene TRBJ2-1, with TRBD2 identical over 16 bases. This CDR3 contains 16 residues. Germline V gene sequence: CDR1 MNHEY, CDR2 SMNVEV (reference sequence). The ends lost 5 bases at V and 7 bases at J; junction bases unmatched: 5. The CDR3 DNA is TGTGCCAGCAGTGGGACTAGCGGGAGGGCCGTAAATGAGCAGTTCTTC. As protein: CASSGTSGRAVNEQFF.

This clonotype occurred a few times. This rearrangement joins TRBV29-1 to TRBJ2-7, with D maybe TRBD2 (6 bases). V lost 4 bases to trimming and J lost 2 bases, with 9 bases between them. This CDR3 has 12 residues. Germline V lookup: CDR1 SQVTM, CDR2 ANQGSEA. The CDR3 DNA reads TGCAGCGTTGCGCGGGGTACCTACGAGCAGTACTTC. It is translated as CSVARGTYEQYF.

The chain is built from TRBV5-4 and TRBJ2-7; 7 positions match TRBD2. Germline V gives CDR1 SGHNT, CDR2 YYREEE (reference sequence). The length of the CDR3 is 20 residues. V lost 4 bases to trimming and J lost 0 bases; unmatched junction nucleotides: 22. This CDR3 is CASSQVKGQAGTMSSYEQYF. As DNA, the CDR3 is TGTGCCAGCAGCCAGGTTAAAGGTCAAGCGGGAACCATGAGCTCCTACGAGCAGTACTTC.

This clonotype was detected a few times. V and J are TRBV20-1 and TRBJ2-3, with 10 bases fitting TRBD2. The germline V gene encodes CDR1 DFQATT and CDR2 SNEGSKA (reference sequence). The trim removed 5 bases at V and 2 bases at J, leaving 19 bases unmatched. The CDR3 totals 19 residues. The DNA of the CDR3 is TGCAGTGCTTTTGAGGCTAGCGGGAGAGGAGGGAAGGTCACAGATACGCAGTATTTT. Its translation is CSAFEASGRGGKVTDTQYF.

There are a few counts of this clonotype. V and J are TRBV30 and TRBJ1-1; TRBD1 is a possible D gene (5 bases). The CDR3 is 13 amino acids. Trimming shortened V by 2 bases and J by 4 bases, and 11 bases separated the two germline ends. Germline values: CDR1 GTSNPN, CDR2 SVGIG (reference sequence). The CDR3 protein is CAWSFGGVTEAFF. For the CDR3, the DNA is TGTGCCTGGAGTTTTGGGGGAGTCACTGAAGCTTTCTTT.

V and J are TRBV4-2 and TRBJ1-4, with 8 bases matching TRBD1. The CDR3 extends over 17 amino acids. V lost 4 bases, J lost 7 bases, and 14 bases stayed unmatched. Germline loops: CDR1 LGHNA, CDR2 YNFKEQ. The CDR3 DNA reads TGTGCCAGCAGCCGAAGTACACGAGGACAGGGTGGTGAAAAACTGTTTTTT. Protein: CASSRSTRGQGGEKLFF.

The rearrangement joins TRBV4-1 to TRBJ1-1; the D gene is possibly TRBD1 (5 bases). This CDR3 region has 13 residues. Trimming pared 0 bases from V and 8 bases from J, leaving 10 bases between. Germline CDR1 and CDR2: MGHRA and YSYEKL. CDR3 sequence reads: CASSQELGEEAFF. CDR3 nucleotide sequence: TGCGCCAGCAGCCAAGAATTGGGGGAGGAAGCTTTCTTT.

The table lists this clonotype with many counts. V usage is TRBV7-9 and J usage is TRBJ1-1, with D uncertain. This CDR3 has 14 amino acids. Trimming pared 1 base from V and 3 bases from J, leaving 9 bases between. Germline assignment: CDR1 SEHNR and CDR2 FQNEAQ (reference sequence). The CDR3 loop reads CASSLGSLDTEAFF. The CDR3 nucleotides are TGTGCCAGCAGCTTAGGGTCTCTGGACACTGAAGCTTTCTTT. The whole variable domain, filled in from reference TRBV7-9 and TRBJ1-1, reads DTGVSQNPRHKITKRGQNVTFRCDPISEHNRLYWYRQTLGQGPEFLTYFQNEAQLEKSRLLSDRFSAERPKGSFSTLEIQRTEQGDSAMYLCASSLGSLDTEAFFGQGTRLTVV.

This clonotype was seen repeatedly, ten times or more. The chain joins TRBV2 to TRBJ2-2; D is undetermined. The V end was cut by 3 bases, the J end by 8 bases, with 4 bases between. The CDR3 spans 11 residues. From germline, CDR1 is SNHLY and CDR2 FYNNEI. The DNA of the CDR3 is TGTGCCAGCAGTGAGTTAGGGGAGCTGTTTTTT. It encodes CASSELGELFF. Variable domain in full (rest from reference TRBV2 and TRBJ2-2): EPEVTQTPSHQVTQMGQEVILRCVPISNHLYFYWYRQILGQKVEFLVSFYNNEISEKSEIFDDQFSVERPDGSNFTLKIRSTKLEDSAMYFCASSELGELFFGEGSRLTVL.

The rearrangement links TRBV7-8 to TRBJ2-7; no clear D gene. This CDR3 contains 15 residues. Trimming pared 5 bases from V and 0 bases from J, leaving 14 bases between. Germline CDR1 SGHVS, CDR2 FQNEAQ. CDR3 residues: CASSPLYSDSYEQYF. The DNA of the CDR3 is TGTGCCAGCAGCCCTCTATATTCCGACTCCTACGAGCAGTACTTC.

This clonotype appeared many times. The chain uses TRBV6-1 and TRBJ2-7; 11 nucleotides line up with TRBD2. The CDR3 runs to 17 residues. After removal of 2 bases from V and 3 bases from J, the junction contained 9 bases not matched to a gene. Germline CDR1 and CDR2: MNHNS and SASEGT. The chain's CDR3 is CASSERGRGLADYEQYF. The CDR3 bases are TGTGCCAGCAGTGAACGGGGTCGGGGACTAGCGGACTACGAGCAGTACTTC.

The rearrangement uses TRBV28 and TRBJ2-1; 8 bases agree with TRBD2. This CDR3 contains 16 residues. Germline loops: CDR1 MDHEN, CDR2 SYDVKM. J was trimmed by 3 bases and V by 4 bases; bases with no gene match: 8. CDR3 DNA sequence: TGTGCCAGCAGTTCGGTACTAGCGGAATACTACAATGAGCAGTTCTTC. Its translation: CASSSVLAEYYNEQFF.

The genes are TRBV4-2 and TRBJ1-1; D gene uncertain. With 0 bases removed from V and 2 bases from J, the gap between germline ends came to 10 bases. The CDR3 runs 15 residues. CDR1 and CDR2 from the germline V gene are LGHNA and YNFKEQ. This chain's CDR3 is CASSQESQLNTEAFF. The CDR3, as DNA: TGTGCCAGCAGCCAAGAGTCACAGCTAAACACTGAAGCTTTCTTT.